Shown below are 15 T cell receptor beta chains from a single sample sequenced in a study of CD8 T cells in ankylosing spondylitis (dated 2017 in TCRdb). Library method: 5' RACE. The sequencer was an Illumina HiSeq 2500. TCRdb reprocessing: public reads trimmed at Q25 with fastp, clones called with MiXCR, in-frame beta chains kept. Rows matching on CDR3 protein sequence are summarized as one entry with the most common DNA and genes. The sample has about 130,000 distinct CDR3 sequences on record, approximately 15% of them singletons. The top ten clones comprise 2.5% to 3.5% of the sample. The specimen was blood, either unsorted or a sorted T cell fraction (not recorded which). Source of these receptors: a female donor with ankylosing spondylitis or in good health (not recorded which).

This clonotype was detected ten times or more. The genes are TRBV12-3 or TRBV12-4 and TRBJ2-3, with D hard to call. This CDR3 is built from 13 residues. V lost 1 base and J lost 5, with 7 bases in between. The CDR3 protein is CASSLENLDTQYF. CDR3 DNA: TGTGCCAGCAGTTTAGAAAACCTAGATACGCAGTATTTT.

This clonotype was seen repeatedly, ten times or more. The rearrangement uses TRBV12-3 or TRBV12-4 and TRBJ2-4; D unresolved. Trimming removed 3 bases at V and 14 bases at J, with 11 bases between. The CDR3 consists of 11 residues. CDR3 sequence (DNA): TGTGCCAGCAGTTTTGAGAGCCTGAAGTACTTC. Its protein is CASSFESLKYF.

CDR3 region: CATSDQPAGQGIDEQFF. As DNA, the CDR3 is TGTGCCACCAGTGACCAGCCTGCGGGACAGGGGATCGATGAGCAGTTCTTC. V and J are TRBV24-1 and TRBJ2-1; TRBD1 matches at 10 bases. The length of the CDR3 is 17 residues. V trimming: 4 bases; J trimming: 8 bases; junction bases outside the gene matches: 13. The germline V gene encodes CDR1 KGHDR and CDR2 SFDVKD.

The V gene is TRBV5-1, the J gene TRBJ1-1; D is unclear. Trimming took 7 bases from V and 0 from J, leaving 13 bases between them. This CDR3 is 14 amino acids long. CDR1 SGHRS and CDR2 YFSETQ come from the germline V gene. The CDR3, as DNA: TGCGCCAGCGGCACAGACGGCATGAACACTGAAGCTTTCTTT. It specifies CASGTDGMNTEAFF.

This clonotype was observed a few times. The chain joins TRBV7-2 to TRBJ2-5; TRBD2 matches at 12 bases. V was clipped by 1 base and J by 7 bases; unmatched bases: 4. Germline lookup yields CDR1 SGHTA and CDR2 FQGNSA. There are 15 residues in the CDR3. As DNA, the CDR3 is TGTGCCAGCAGCTTAGGGCCTAGCGGGGGGGCGACCCAGTACTTC. Protein sequence: CASSLGPSGGATQYF.

For this clonotype: One end of the junction fails to match germline, which may point to a read error. The chain combines TRBV12-3 or TRBV12-4 with TRBJ2-7, with 7 bases identical to TRBD1. This CDR3 comprises 15 residues. The CDR3 protein is CASIFPRDSSYKQYF. CDR3 in DNA: TGTGCCAGCATTTTTCCCCGGGACAGCTCCTACAAGCAGTACTTC.

This clonotype was detected a few times. The gene calls are TRBV7-8 and TRBJ2-3; TRBD2 aligns across 12 bases. The germline V gene has CDR1 SGHVS and CDR2 FQNEAQ. The trim removed 2 bases at V and 4 bases at J, leaving 7 bases unmatched. The CDR3 contains 17 residues. CDR3 region: CASSLQTSGSVADTQYF. CDR3 sequence (DNA): TGTGCCAGCAGCTTACAGACTAGCGGGAGTGTTGCAGATACGCAGTATTTT. The entire variable domain, with the rest obtained from reference TRBV7-8 and TRBJ2-3, is as follows: GAGVSQSPRYKVAKRGQDVALRCDPISGHVSLFWYQQALGQGPEFLTYFQNEAQLDKSGLPSDRFFAERPEGSVSTLKIQRTQQEDSAVYLCASSLQTSGSVADTQYFGPGTRLTVL.

V is TRBV12-3 or TRBV12-4 and J is TRBJ1-6; 8 bases are shared with TRBD1. V lost 5 bases and J lost 8; bases outside the gene matches: 8. The CDR3 is 15 amino acids. The DNA for the CDR3 is TGTGCCAGCAGTCCGGGACAGGCAAGATATTCACCCCTCCACTTT. It encodes CASSPGQARYSPLHF.

Remarks on this clonotype: Being one base from a much bigger clone, this may be a read error. The chain combines TRBV5-1 with TRBJ1-1, with D possibly matching TRBD1 (5 bases). The germline V gene has CDR1 SGHRS and CDR2 YFSETQ. The CDR3 totals 14 residues. The CDR3, as DNA: TGCGCCATCAGCTACGACAGCCTGAACACTGAAGCTTTCTTT. Encoded protein: CAISYDSLNTEAFF.

For this clonotype: Just one base apart from a much larger clone, this may be a read error. The CDR3 sequence is CSAGLARSADTQYF. In nucleotides, the CDR3 is TGCAGCGCCGGACTAGCGAGGAGCGCAGATACGCAGTATTTT. This sequence joins TRBV29-1 and TRBJ2-3; TRBD2 aligns across 9 bases. The CDR3 spans 14 residues. CDR1 and CDR2 from the germline V gene are SQVTM and ANQGSEA. V gave up 7 bases and J gave up 4 bases; unmatched junction bases: 9.

This clonotype was recorded at least ten times. The rearrangement joins TRBV5-1 to TRBJ2-2; 8 nucleotides agree with TRBD1. V lost 3 bases, J lost 7 bases, and 8 bases stayed unmatched. CDR3 length equals 15 residues. Germline loops: CDR1 SGHRS, CDR2 YFSETQ. Written as DNA, the CDR3 is TGCGCCAGCAGCTACGACAGGGGTGTCATCGGGGAGCTGTTTTTT. Its protein product is CASSYDRGVIGELFF.

V is TRBV27 and J is TRBJ2-3; tentatively, D is TRBD2 (6 bases). CDR3 size: 14 residues. With 5 bases removed from V and 6 bases from J, the gap between germline ends came to 15 bases. CDR1 and CDR2 from the germline V gene are MNHEY and SMNVEV (reference sequence). The CDR3 bases are TGTGCCAGCAGTACGAAGACTAGTAGGGATACGCAGTATTTT. It is translated as CASSTKTSRDTQYF.

V usage is TRBV4-2 and J usage is TRBJ2-4; D possibly corresponds to TRBD2 (6 bases). The CDR3 is made up of 19 amino acids. Per the germline V gene, CDR1 is LGHNA and CDR2 is YNFKEQ. The V gene lost 2 bases and the J gene lost 7 bases, with 27 bases spanning the gap. DNA of the CDR3: TGTGCCAGCAGCCAAATCTCGAGGCAGGCGGCTAGCGAAGGGAACATTCAGTACTTC. Amino acids: CASSQISRQAASEGNIQYF.

This clonotype was seen repeatedly, ten times or more. The genes are TRBV7-2 and TRBJ2-3; D remains ambiguous. Looked up from germline, CDR1 is SGHTA and CDR2 is FQGNSA. This CDR3 is built from 13 residues. Trimming shortened V by 6 bases and J by 5 bases, and 12 bases separated the two germline ends. The CDR3 protein is CASRIPGVDTQYF. CDR3 sequence (DNA): TGTGCCAGCAGGATCCCCGGCGTAGATACGCAGTATTTT.

The V and J genes are TRBV29-1 and TRBJ2-7; a weak D match, TRBD1 (7 bases). Germline V gives CDR1 SQVTM, CDR2 ANQGSEA. This CDR3 has 14 residues. The V end was cut by 3 bases, the J end by 7 bases, with 19 bases between. Here the CDR3 reads CSVDRTGDGGEQYF. Written as DNA, the CDR3 is TGCAGCGTTGATCGGACAGGTGATGGGGGGGAGCAGTACTTC.